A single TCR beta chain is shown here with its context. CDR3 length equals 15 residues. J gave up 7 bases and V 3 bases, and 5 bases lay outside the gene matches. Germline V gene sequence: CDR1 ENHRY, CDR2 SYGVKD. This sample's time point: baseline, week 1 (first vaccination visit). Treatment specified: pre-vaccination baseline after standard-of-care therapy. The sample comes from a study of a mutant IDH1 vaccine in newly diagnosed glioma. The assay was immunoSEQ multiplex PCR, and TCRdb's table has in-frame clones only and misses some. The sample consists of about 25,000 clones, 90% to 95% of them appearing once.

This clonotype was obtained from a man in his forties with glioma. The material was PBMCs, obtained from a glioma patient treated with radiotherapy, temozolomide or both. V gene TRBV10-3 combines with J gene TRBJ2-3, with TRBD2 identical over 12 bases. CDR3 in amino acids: CAISERLAGENTQYF. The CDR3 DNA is TGTGCCATCAGTGAAAGACTAGCGGGAGAGAATACGCAGTATTTT.